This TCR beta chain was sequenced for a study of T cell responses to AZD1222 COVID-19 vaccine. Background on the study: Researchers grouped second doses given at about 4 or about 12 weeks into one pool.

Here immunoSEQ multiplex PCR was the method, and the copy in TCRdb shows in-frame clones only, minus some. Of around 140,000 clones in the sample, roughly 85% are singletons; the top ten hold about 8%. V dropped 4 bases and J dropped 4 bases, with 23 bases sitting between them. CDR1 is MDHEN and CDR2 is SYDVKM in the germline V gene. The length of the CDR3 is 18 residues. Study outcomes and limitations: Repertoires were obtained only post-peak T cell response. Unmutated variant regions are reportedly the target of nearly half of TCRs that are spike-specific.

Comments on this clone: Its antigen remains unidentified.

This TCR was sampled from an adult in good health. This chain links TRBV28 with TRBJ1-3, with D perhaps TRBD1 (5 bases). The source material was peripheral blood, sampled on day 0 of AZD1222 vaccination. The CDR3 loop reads CASSSPMRGKGSGNTIYF. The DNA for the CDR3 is TGTGCCAGCAGTTCCCCTATGAGGGGAAAGGGGAGCGGAAACACCATATATTTT.